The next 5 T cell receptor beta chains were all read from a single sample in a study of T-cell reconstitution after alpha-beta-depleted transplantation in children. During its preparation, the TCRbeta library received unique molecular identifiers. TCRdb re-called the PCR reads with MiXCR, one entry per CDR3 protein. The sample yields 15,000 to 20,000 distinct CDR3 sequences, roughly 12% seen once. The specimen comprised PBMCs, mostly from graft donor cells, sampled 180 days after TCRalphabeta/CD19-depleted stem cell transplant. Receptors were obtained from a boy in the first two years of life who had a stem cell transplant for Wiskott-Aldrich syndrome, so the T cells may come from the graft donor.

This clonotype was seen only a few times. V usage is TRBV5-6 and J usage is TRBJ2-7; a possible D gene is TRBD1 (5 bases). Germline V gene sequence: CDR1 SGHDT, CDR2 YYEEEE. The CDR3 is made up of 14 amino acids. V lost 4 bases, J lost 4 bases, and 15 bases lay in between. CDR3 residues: CASSRGTVIYEQYF. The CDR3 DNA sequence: TGTGCCAGCAGCAGGGGCACCGTTATTTACGAGCAGTACTTC.

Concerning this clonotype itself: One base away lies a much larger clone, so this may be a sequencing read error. The CDR3 DNA sequence: TGCAGTGCCCTGCGCGGGACTAGCGGGTACGACCAGTACTTC. It translates to CSALRGTSGYDQYF. J is TRBJ2-7 and V is TRBV20-1; 12 nucleotides agree with TRBD2. Per germline, CDR1 DFQATT and CDR2 SNEGSKA (reference sequence). This CDR3 has 14 residues.

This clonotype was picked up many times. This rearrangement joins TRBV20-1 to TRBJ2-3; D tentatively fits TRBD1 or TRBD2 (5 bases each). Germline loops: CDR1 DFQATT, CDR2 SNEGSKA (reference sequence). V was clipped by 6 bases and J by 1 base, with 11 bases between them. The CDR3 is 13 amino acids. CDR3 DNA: TGCAGTGCCAGGGAGACCCGCACAGATACGCAGTATTTT. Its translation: CSARETRTDTQYF.

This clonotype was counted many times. The CDR3 protein is CASRSDRSFQETQYF. CDR3 nucleotides: TGTGCCAGCAGGTCGGACAGGTCCTTCCAAGAGACCCAGTACTTC. The chain has TRBV7-9 and TRBJ2-5; TRBD1 matches at 7 bases. The CDR3 spans 15 residues. Germline V gives CDR1 SEHNR, CDR2 FQNEAQ (reference sequence). V shed 6 bases, J shed 1 base, and the junction held 8 bases outside the gene matches.

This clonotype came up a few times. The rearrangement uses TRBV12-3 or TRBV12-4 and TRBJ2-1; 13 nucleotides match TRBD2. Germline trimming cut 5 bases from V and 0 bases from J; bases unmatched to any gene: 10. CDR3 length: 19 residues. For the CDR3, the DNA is TGTGCCAGCAGTACAAGAGGGACTAGCGGGACTTCCTCCTACAATGAGCAGTTCTTC. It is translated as CASSTRGTSGTSSYNEQFF.